The present entry profiles one T cell receptor beta chain with its context. These data are taken from a study of blood T cell repertoires in COVID-19. About the study: Both acute and convalescent COVID-19 samples were obtained from the United States, Italy and Spain. The cDNA or gDNA used as material had been derived from T cells, B-cell-depleted T cells, or PBMCs.

As originally analysed: Amplification from reference gene primers served as the basis for estimated nucleated cell counts. TCRdb's table, derived via immunoSEQ multiplex PCR, lists solely in-frame clones and lacks some. V, J and clone size derive from that table, while D and trimming were established from the DNA sequence. The sample contains 200,000 to 250,000 clones, about 86% of which appear only once. V lost 8 bases and J 5 bases, leaving 13 bases between the germline ends. The CDR3 runs to 13 residues. The germline gives CDR1 SGHDT, CDR2 YYEEEE. The chain uses TRBV5-6 and TRBJ1-4; a possible D gene is TRBD1 (6 bases). The clonotype comes from a middle-aged man with active or convalescent COVID-19. The sample comprised peripheral blood. As DNA, the CDR3 is TGTGCCAGGCAGGGGCACTTAAATGAAAAACTGTTTTTT. Its protein product is CARQGHLNEKLFF.